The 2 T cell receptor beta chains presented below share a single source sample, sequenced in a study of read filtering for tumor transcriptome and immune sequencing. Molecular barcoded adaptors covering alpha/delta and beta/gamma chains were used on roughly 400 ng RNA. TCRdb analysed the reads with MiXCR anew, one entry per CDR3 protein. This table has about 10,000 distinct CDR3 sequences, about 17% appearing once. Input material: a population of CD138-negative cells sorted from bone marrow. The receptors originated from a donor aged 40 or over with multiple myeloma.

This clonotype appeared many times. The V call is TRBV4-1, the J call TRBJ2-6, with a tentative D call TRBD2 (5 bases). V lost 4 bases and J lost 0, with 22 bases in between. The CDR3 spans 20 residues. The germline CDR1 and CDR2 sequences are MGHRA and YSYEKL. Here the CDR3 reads CASSLPGWSGLSSGANVLTF. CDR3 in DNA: TGCGCCAGCAGCCTCCCTGGGTGGAGCGGACTTTCCTCTGGGGCCAACGTCCTGACTTTC.

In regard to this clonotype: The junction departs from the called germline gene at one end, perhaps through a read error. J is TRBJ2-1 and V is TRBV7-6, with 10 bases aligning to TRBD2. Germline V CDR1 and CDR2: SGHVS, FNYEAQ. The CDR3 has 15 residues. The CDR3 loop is CASSSGTSDDNEQFF. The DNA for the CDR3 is TGCGCCAGCAGCTCAGGGACTAGCGATGATAATGAGCAGTTCTTC.